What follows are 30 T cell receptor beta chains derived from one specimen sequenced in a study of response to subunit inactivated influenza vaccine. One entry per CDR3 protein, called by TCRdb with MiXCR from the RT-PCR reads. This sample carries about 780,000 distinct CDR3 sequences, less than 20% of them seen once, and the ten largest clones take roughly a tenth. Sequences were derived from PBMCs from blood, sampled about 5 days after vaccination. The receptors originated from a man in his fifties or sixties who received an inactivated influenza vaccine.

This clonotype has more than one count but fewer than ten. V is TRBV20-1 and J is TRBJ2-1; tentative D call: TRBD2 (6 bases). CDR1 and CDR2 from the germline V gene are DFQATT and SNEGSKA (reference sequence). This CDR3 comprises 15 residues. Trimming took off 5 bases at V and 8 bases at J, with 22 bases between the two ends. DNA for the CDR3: TGCAGTGCTCCTACCTACCTGGGGGGAAGGGATGAGCAGTTCTTC. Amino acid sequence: CSAPTYLGGRDEQFF.

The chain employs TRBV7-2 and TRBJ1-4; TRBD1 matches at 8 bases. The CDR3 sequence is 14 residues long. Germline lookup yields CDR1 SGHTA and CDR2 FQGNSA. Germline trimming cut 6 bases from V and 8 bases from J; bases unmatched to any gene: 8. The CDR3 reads CASSYRGKQEKLFF. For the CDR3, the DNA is TGTGCCAGCAGTTACAGGGGGAAACAGGAAAAACTGTTTTTT.

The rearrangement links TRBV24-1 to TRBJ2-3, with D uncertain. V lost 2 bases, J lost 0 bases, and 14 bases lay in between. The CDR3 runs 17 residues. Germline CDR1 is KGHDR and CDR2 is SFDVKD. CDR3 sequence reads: CATSDSPGRPSTDTQYF. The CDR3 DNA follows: TGTGCCACCAGTGATTCGCCAGGCCGACCTAGCACAGATACGCAGTATTTT.

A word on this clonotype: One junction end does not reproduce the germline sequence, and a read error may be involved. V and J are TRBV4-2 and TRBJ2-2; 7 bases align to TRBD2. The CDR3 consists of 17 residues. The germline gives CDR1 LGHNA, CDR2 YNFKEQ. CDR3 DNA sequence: TGTGCCGGCAGCCACCAATTGACTAGCCCGAACACCGGGGAGCTGTTTTTT. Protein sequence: CAGSHQLTSPNTGELFF.

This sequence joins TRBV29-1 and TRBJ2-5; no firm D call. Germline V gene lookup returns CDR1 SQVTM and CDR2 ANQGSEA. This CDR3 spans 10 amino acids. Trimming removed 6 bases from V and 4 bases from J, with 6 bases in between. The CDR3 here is CSVAVETQYF. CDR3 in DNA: TGCAGCGTGGCGGTAGAGACCCAGTACTTC.

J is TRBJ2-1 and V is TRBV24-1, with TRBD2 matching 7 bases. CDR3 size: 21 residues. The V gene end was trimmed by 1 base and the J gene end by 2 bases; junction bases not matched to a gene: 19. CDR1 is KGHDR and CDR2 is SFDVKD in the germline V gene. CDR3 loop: CATSDFPRAKESGVAYNEQFF. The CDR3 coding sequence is TGTGCCACCAGTGATTTTCCCAGGGCCAAGGAGAGCGGGGTGGCCTACAATGAGCAGTTCTTC.

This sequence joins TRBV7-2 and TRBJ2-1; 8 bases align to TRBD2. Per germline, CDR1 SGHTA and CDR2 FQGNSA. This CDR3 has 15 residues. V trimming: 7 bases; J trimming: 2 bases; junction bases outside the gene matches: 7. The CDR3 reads CASKPDGGAYNEQFF. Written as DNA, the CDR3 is TGTGCCAGCAAACCGGACGGGGGGGCCTACAATGAGCAGTTCTTC.

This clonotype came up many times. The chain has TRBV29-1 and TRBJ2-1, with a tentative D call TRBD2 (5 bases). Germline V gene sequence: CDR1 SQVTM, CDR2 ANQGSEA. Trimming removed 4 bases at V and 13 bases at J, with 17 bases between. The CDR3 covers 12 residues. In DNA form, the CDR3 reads TGCAGCGTTGGTAGCGACTACCTTACCCAGTTCTTC. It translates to CSVGSDYLTQFF.

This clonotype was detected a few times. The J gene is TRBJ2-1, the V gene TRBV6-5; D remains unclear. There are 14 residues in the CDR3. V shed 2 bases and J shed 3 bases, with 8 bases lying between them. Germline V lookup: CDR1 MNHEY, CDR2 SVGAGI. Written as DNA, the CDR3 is TGTGCCAGCAGTTACCCTGACATCTACAATGAGCAGTTCTTC. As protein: CASSYPDIYNEQFF.

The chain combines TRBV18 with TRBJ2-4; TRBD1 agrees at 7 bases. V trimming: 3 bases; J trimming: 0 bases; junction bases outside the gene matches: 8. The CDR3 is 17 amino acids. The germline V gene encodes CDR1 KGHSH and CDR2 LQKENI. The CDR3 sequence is CASSPGQQKVAKNIQYF. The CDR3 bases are TGTGCCAGCTCACCGGGACAGCAAAAAGTAGCCAAAAACATTCAGTACTTC.

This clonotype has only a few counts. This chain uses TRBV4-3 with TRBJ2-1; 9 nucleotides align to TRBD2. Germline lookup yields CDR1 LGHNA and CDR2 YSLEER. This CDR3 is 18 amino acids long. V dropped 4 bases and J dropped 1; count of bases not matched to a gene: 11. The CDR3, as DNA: TGCGCCAGCAGCCTACTTAGAGGCGGGGGGGCATCCTACAATGAGCAGTTCTTC. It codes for CASSLLRGGGASYNEQFF.

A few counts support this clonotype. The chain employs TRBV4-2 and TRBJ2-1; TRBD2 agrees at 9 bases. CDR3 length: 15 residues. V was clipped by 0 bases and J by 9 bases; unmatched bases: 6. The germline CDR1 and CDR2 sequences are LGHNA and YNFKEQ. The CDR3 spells CASSQDRGLASEQFF. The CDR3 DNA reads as TGTGCCAGCAGCCAAGATCGGGGACTAGCTAGTGAGCAGTTCTTC.

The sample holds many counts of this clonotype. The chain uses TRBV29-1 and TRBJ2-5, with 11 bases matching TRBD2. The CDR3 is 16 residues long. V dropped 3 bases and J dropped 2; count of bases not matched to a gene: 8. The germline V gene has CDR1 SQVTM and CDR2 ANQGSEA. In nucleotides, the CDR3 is TGCAGCGTTGAGGGGACTAGCGGCTTAAGGCAAGAGACCCAGTACTTC. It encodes CSVEGTSGLRQETQYF.

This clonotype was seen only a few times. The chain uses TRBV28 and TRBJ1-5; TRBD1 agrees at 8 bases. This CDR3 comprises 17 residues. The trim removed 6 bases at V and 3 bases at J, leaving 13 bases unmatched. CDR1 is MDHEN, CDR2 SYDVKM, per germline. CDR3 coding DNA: TGTGCCAGCAGCCGCCCTCGACAGGGGCGCGCCAATCAGCCCCAGCATTTT. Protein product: CASSRPRQGRANQPQHF.

The CDR3 region is CASSERTPGGTGELFF. As DNA, the CDR3 is TGTGCCAGCAGTGAACGAACTCCTGGGGGAACCGGGGAGCTGTTTTTT. V usage is TRBV25-1 and J usage is TRBJ2-2; D may correspond to TRBD1 or TRBD2 (5 bases each). With 2 bases removed from V and 5 bases from J, the gap between germline ends came to 15 bases. This CDR3 has 16 residues. Germline CDR1 and CDR2: MGHDK and SYGVNS.

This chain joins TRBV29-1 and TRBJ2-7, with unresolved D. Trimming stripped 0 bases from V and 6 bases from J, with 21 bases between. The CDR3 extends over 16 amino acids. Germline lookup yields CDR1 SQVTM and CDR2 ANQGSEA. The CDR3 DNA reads TGCAGCGTTGAAGATCGCGGCGGTAGGTTAATCGGCGAGCAGTACTTC. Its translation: CSVEDRGGRLIGEQYF.

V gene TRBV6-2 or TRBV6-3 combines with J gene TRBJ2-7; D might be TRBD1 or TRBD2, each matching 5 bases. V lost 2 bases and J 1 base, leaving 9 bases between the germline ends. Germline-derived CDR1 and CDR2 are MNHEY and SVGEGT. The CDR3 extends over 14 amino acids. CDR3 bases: TGTGCCAGCAGTTACCTGGGGGTTTCCTACGAGCAGTACTTC. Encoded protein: CASSYLGVSYEQYF.

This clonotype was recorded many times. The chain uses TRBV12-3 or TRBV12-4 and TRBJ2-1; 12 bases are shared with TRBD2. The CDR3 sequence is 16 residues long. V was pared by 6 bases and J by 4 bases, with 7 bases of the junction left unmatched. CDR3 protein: CASRPGLAGKYNEQFF. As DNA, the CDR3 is TGTGCCAGCAGGCCCGGACTAGCGGGGAAATACAATGAGCAGTTCTTC.

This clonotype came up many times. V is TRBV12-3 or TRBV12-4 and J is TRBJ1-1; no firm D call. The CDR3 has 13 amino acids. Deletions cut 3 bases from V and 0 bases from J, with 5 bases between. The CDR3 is CASSLMMNTEAFF. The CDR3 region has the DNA TGTGCCAGCAGTTTGATGATGAACACTGAAGCTTTCTTT.

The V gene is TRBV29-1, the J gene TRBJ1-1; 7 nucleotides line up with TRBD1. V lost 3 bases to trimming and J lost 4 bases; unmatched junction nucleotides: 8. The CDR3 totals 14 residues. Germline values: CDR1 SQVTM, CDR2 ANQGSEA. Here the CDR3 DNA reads TGCAGCGTTGAGCCCACAGGGGTAGGCACTGAAGCTTTCTTT. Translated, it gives CSVEPTGVGTEAFF.

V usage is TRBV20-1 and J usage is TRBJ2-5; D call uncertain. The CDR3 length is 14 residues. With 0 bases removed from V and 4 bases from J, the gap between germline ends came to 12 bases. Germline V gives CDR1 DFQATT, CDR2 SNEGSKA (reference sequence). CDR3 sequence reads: CSARDARVRETQYF. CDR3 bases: TGCAGTGCTAGAGATGCAAGGGTCCGAGAGACCCAGTACTTC.

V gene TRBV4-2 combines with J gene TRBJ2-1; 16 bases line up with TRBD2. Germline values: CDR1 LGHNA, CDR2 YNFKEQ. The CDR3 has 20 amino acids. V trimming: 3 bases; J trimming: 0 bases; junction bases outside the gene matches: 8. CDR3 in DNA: TGTGCCAGCAGCCAGACCGGGGGACTAGCGGGGGGGAGCTCCTACAATGAGCAGTTCTTC. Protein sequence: CASSQTGGLAGGSSYNEQFF.

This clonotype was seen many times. CDR3 sequence (DNA): TGTGCCAGCAGCCAAGATCTTAGGACAGGTGCACCCGGGGGGCGAGAGACCCAGTACTTC. Protein product: CASSQDLRTGAPGGRETQYF. V gene TRBV4-2 combines with J gene TRBJ2-5, with D perhaps assigned TRBD1 or TRBD2 (7 bases each). Deletions cut 0 bases from V and 4 bases from J, with 27 bases between. Germline V gene data show CDR1 as LGHNA and CDR2 as YNFKEQ. The CDR3 covers 20 residues.

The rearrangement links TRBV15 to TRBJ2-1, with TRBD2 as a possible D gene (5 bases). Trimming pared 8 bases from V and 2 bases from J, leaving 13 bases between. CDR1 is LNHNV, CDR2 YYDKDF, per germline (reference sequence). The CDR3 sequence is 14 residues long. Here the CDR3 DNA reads TGTGCCACCGTGAGGGAGCCTCCCTACAATGAGCAGTTCTTC. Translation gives CATVREPPYNEQFF.

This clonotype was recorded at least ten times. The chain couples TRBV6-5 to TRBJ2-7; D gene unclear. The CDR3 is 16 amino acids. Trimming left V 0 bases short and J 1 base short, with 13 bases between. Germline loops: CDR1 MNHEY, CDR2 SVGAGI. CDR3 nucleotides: TGTGCCAGCAGTTACTCGTTTTTGCGACCGTCCTACGAGCAGTACTTC. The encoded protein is CASSYSFLRPSYEQYF.

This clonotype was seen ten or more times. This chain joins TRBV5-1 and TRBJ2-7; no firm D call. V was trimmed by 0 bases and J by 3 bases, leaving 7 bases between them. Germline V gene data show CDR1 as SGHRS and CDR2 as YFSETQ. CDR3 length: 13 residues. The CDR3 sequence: CASSLDLGYEQYF. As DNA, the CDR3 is TGCGCCAGCAGCTTGGATCTAGGCTACGAGCAGTACTTC.

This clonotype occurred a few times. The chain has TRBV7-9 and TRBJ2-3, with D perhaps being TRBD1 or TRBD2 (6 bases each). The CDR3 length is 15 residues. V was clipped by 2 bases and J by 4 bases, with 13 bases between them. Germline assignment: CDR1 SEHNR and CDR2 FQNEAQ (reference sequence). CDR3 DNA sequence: TGTGCCAGCAGCTTATTCGGGGGCCTGTCAGATACGCAGTATTTT. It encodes CASSLFGGLSDTQYF.

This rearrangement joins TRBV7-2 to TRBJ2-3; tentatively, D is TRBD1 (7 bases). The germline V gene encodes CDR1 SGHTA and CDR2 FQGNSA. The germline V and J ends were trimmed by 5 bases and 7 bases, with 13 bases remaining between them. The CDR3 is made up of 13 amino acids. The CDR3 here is CASSPEGANTQYF. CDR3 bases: TGTGCCAGCAGCCCGGAGGGGGCAAATACGCAGTATTTT.

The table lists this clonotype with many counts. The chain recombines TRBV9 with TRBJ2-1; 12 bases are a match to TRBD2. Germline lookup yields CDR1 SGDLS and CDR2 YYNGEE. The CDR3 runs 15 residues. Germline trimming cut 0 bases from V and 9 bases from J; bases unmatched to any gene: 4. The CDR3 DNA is TGTGCCAGCAGCGTAGGACTAGCGGGAGAAGGTGAGCAGTTCTTC. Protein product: CASSVGLAGEGEQFF.

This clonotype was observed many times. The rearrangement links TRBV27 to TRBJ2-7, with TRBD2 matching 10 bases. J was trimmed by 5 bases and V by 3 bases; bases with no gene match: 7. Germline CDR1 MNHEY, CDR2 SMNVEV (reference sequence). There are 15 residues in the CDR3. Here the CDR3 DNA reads TGTGCCAGCAGTTTGAGAAGCGGGGGGGCCCACGAGCAGTACTTC. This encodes CASSLRSGGAHEQYF.